The sequence of this T cell receptor beta chain was determined in a study of CD8+CD57+ T cells in acquired aplastic anemia. CDR3 length: 16 amino acids. Between the trimmed V and J ends, which lost 8 bases and 3 bases, there was a span of 19 bases. CDR1 is WSHSY and CDR2 is SAAADI in the germline V gene. Those patients picked for sequencing had displayed CD8+CD57+ cell expansion on flow cytometry. This clonotype was seen ten or more times. Profiling of TCR beta VDJ combinations and CDR3 sequences used genomic DNA as template. TCRdb itself ran the reads through MiXCR, one entry per CDR3 protein. The sample carries more than 200,000 distinct CDR3 sequences, less than 60% recorded once.

The sample was sorted CD4+, CD8+, or CD8+CD57+ T cells (not recorded which) from PBMCs. The TCR comes from a human donor with aplastic anemia. V and J are TRBV10-2 and TRBJ1-4; a weak D match, TRBD1 (6 bases). CDR3 coding DNA: TGCGCCAGCGTTCAGGACGCAGGGGAGGCTAATGAAAAACTGTTTTTT. This sequence encodes CASVQDAGEANEKLFF.